This entry describes one T cell receptor (beta chain). Its antigen is unknown. The authors made the TRB cDNA libraries by 5' RACE using UMI labels. TCRdb reanalyzed the 5' RACE reads, giving one entry per CDR3 protein sequence and no DNA. This repertoire includes 90,000 to 100,000 distinct CDR3 sequences. This record belongs to a study of CXCR3-negative and CXCR3-positive naive CD8 T cells. Study-wide results and limits: Comparison of naive subsets found surface CD5 to be comparable, and TCR strength was inferred on the basis of TRB CDR3 properties.

Germline lookup yields CDR1 LNHNV and CDR2 YYDKDF (reference sequence). This CDR3 region has 17 residues. Specimen: naive CXCR3- CD8+ T cells from blood. Subset here: CD45RO-CCR7+CD27+CD95- naive CD8+ T cells lacking CXCR3 (TNR3-). The chain is built from TRBV15 and TRBJ2-2; TCRdb calls TRBD2, which cannot be checked without DNA. This clonotype was sampled from a human donor in good health. Some clones in this sample may be carry-over from other donors' samples. The CDR3 sequence is CATSSYPSGALGGELFF.